This T cell receptor beta chain was observed in a study of T cells after yellow fever vaccination. Study-level findings and limits: Only a small proportion of the clonotypes turned up in both the CD4 and the CD8 compartments, likely arising from convergent recombination. Post-booster repertoires again held most primary-vaccination clones (about 95% CD4, around 90% CD8).

This CDR3 is 14 amino acids long. The junction had 6 bases not matched to a gene; V was cut back by 4 bases and J by 5 bases. UMIs were added to TCR cDNA along with a universal primer site when it was made by 5'RACE template switching. TCRdb itself ran the 5' RACE reads through MiXCR, one entry per CDR3 protein. Of hundreds of thousands of distinct CDR3 sequences in the sample, 8.7% are singletons; the top ten hold approximately 19%. There are a few counts of this clonotype. What it recognizes is unknown. The sample in question was PBMCs, obtained on the day of the first yellow fever vaccination. This TCR came from a man aged 18 to 29 who received the YFV17D yellow fever vaccine. The rearrangement joins TRBV12-3 or TRBV12-4 to TRBJ1-1, with 8 bases identical to TRBD1. The CDR3 DNA reads as TGTGCCAGCAGTTCACTAACAGGGGGGACTGAAGCTTTCTTT. Translated, it gives CASSSLTGGTEAFF.